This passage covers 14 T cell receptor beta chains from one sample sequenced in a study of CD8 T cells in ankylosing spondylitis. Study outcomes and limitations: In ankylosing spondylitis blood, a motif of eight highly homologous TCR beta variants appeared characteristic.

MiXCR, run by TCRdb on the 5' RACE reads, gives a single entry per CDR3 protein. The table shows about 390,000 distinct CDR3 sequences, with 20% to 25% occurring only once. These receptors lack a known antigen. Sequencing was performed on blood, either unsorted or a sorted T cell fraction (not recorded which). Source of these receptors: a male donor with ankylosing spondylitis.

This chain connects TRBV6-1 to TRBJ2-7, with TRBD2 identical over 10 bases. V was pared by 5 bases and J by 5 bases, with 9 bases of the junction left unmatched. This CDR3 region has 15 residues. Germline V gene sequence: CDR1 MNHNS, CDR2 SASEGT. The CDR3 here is CASSRSSGREHEQYF. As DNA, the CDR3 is TGTGCCAGCAGTCGCTCCAGCGGGAGGGAGCACGAGCAGTACTTC.

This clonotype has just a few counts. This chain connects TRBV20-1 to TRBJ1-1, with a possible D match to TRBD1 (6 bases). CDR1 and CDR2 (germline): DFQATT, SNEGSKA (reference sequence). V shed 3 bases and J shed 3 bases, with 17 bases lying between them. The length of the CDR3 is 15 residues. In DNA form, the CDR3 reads TGCAGTGCTAGCCCTGAAGGGGGAGGGTACACTGAAGCTTTCTTT. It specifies CSASPEGGGYTEAFF.

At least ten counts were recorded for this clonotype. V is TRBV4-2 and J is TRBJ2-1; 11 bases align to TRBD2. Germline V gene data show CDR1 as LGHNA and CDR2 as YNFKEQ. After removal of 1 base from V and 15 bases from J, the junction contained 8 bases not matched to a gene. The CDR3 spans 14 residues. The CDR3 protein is CASSQGTSGSPPFF. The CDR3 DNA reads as TGTGCCAGCAGCCAAGGAACTAGCGGGAGCCCGCCGTTCTTC.

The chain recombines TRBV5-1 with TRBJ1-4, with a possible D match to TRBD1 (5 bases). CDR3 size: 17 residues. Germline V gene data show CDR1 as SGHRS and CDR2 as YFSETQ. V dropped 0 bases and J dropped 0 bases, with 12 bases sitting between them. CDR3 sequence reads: CASSLDPGGATNEKLFF. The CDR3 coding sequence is TGCGCCAGCAGCTTGGACCCGGGAGGGGCAACTAATGAAAAACTGTTTTTT. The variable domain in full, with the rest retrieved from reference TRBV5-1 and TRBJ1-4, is KAGVTQTPRYLIKTRGQQVTLSCSPISGHRSVSWYQQTPGQGLQFLFEYFSETQRNKGNFPGRFSGRQFSNSRSEMNVSTLELGDSALYLCASSLDPGGATNEKLFFGSGTQLSVL.

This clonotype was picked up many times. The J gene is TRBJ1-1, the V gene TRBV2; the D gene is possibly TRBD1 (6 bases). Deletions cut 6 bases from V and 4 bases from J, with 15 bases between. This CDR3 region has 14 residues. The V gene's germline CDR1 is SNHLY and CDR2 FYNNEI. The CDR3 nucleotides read TGTGCCAGCAGGGAACAGGGCTTGAGCACTGAAGCTTTCTTT. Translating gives CASREQGLSTEAFF.

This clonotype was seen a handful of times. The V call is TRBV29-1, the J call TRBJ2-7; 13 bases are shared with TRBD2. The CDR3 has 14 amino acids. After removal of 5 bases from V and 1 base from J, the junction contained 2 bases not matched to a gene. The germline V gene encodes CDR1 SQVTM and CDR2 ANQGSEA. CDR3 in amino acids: CSVRTSGGSYEQYF. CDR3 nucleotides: TGCAGCGTTCGGACTAGCGGGGGTTCCTACGAGCAGTACTTC.

CDR3 sequence (DNA): TGCAGTGCTAGCCCCGGGACTCCCCGCGACACCTTC. This encodes CSASPGTPRDTF. This chain joins TRBV20-1 and TRBJ1-2; a possible D gene is TRBD1 (5 bases). Germline assignment: CDR1 DFQATT and CDR2 SNEGSKA (reference sequence). The CDR3 spans 12 residues. Trimming pared 3 bases from V and 12 bases from J, leaving 17 bases between.

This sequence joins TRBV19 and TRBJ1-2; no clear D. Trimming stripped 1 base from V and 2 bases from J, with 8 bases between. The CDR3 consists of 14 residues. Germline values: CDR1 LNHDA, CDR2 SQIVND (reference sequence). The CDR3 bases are TGTGCCAGTAGTATAGCGCCCGAAAACTATGGCTACACCTTC. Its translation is CASSIAPENYGYTF.

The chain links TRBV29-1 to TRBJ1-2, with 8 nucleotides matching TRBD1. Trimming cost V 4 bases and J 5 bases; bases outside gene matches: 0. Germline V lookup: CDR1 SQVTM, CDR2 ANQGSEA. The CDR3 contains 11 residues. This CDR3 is CSVGQGYGYTF. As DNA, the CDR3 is TGCAGCGTTGGACAGGGGTATGGCTACACCTTC. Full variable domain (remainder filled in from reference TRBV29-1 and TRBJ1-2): SAVISQKPSRDICQRGTSLTIQCQVDSQVTMMFWYRQQPGQSLTLIATANQGSEATYESGFVIDKFPISRPNLTFSTLTVSNMSPEDSSIYLCSVGQGYGYTFGSGTRLTVV.

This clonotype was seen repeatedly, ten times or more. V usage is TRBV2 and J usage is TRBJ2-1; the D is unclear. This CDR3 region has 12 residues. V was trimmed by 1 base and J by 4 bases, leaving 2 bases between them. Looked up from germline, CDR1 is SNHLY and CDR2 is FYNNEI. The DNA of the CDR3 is TGTGCCAGCAGTGAAGGGTACAATGAGCAGTTCTTC. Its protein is CASSEGYNEQFF.

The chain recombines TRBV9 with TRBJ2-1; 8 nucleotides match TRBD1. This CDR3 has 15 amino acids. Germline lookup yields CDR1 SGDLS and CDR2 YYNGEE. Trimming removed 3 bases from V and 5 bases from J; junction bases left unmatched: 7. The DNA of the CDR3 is TGTGCCAGCAGCGCCGACAGGGGCCCCCACAATGAGCAGTTCTTC. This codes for CASSADRGPHNEQFF.

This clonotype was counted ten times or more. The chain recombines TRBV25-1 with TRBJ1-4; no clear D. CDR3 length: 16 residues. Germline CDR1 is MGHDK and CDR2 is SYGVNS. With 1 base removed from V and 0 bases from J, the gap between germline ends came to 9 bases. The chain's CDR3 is CASSEFRIATNEKLFF. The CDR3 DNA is TGTGCCAGCAGTGAATTCAGGATTGCAACTAATGAAAAACTGTTTTTT.

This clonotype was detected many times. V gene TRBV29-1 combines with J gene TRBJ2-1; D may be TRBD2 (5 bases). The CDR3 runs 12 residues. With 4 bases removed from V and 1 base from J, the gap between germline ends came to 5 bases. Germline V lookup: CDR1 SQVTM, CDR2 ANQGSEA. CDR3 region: CSVGESYNEQFF. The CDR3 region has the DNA TGCAGCGTTGGGGAGTCCTACAATGAGCAGTTCTTC.

This CDR3 is CASSLQTGPDTQYF. The CDR3 bases are TGTGCCAGCAGCTTGCAAACAGGGCCAGATACGCAGTATTTT. The rearrangement links TRBV11-3 to TRBJ2-3; D is perhaps TRBD1 (6 bases). CDR1 is SGHNT, CDR2 YENEEA, per germline. The V gene lost 3 bases and the J gene lost 4 bases, with 11 bases spanning the gap. The CDR3 runs to 14 residues.